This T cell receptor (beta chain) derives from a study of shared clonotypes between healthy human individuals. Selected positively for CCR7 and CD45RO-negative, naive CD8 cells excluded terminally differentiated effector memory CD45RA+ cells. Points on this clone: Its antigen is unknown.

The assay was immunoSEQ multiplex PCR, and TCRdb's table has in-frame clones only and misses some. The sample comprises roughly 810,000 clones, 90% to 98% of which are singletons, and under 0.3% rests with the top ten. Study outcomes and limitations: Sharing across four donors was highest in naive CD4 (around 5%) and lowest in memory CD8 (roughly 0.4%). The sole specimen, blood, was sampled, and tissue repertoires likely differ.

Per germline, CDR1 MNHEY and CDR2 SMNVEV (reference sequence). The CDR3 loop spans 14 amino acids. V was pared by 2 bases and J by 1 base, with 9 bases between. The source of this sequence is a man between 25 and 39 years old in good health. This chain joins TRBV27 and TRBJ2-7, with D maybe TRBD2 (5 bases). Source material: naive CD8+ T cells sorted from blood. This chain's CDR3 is CASSLIGDSYEQYF. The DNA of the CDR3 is TGTGCCAGCAGTTTAATCGGGGATTCCTACGAGCAGTACTTC.